A selection of T cell receptor beta chains follows, all from one sample in a study of T cells after yellow fever vaccination. TCRdb processed the 5' RACE reads anew with MiXCR; each CDR3 protein has one entry. The top ten hold nearly 2.5% of the sample, which has approximately 120,000 distinct CDR3 sequences, 6% to 8% seen once. This specimen consisted of CD4+ T cells sorted from PBMCs, obtained roughly 10 days after the first yellow fever vaccination. These receptor sequences come from a man aged 18 to 30 who received the YFV17D yellow fever vaccine. CDR3s include the opening cysteine and the closing phenylalanine or tryptophan. Fields, in order: J gene, D gene, clone size, V gene, CDR3 protein, CDR3 DNA. A D gene is named only where the DNA matches it firmly. Size tells how often a clone was seen (once, few, many) or the class of an expanded clone, and some rows leave it out.

TRBJ2-1,-,many,TRBV20-1,CSAPYNEQFF,TGCAGTGCTCCGTACAATGAGCAGTTCTTC
TRBJ2-1,-,many,TRBV14,CASSQLAGRGDNEQFF,TGTGCCAGCAGCCAGCTCGCTGGGAGGGGGGACAATGAGCAGTTCTTC
TRBJ2-3,TRBD2,many,TRBV6-1,CASSEVAGGLTDTQYF,TGTGCCAGCAGTGAAGTGGCGGGGGGACTCACAGATACGCAGTATTTT
TRBJ2-5,-,few,TRBV1,CASSGAGDWQQETQYF,TGCGCCAGCAGCGGGGCGGGGGACTGGCAACAAGAGACCCAGTACTTC
TRBJ2-3,TRBD2,few,TRBV5-4,CASSSPKRGDTDTQYF,TGTGCCAGCAGCTCCCCCAAGCGGGGGGACACAGATACGCAGTATTTT
TRBJ2-3,-,many,TRBV20-1,CSARTHSSGKDTQYF,TGCAGTGCTAGAACTCACAGTTCAGGGAAAGATACGCAGTATTTT
TRBJ2-3,-,many,TRBV5-1,CASSLATSTDTQYF,TGCGCCAGCAGCTTGGCTACTAGCACAGATACGCAGTATTTT
TRBJ2-3,-,many,TRBV5-1,CASSHGGERGTDTQYF,TGCGCCAGCAGCCACGGAGGTGAGAGAGGCACAGATACGCAGTATTTT
TRBJ2-2,TRBD2,many,TRBV5-8,CASSFQISGDTGELFF,TGTGCCAGCAGCTTTCAAATTAGCGGGGACACCGGGGAGCTGTTTTTT
TRBJ2-2,-,few,TRBV11-2,CASSLRPLNTGELFF,TGTGCCAGCAGCTTGAGACCATTGAACACCGGGGAGCTGTTTTTT
TRBJ2-7,-,many,TRBV2,CASRTGVNSYEQYF,TGTGCCAGCAGGACAGGAGTAAATTCCTACGAGCAGTACTTC
TRBJ2-3,-,many,TRBV6-1,CASSDGTDTQYF,TGTGCCAGCAGTGACGGGACAGATACGCAGTATTTT
TRBJ2-2,-,many,TRBV7-2,CASSSPTVGELFF,TGTGCCAGCAGCTCCCCGACTGTCGGGGAGCTGTTTTTT
TRBJ2-3,-,many,TRBV5-1,CASFKDLTDTQYF,TGCGCCAGCTTCAAGGATTTAACAGATACGCAGTATTTT
TRBJ1-3,-,-,TRBV29-1,CSVAEAGNTIYF,TGCAGCGTTGCCGAGGCGGGAAACACCATATATTTT
TRBJ2-4,-,many,TRBV5-5,CASSGRRELNQYF,TGTGCCAGCAGCGGACGCCGGGAGTTGAATCAGTACTTC
TRBJ2-5,-,many,TRBV7-2,CASSPRAQKETQYF,TGTGCCAGCAGCCCCCGGGCCCAAAAAGAGACCCAGTACTTC
TRBJ2-1,-,many,TRBV28,CASGGGPGNEQFF,TGTGCCAGCGGGGGGGGGCCGGGGAATGAGCAGTTCTTC
TRBJ1-2,TRBD1,many,TRBV7-9,CASSFNRGQDGYTF,TGTGCCAGCAGCTTTAACAGGGGGCAGGATGGCTACACCTTC
TRBJ2-5,-,-,TRBV5-1,CASSLDIGTKETQYF,TGCGCCAGCAGCTTGGATATCGGGACAAAAGAGACCCAGTACTTC
TRBJ2-1,-,many,TRBV6-2/TRBV6-3,CASSNGNEQFF,TGTGCCAGCAGTAACGGTAATGAGCAGTTCTTC
TRBJ2-1,TRBD2,many,TRBV4-2,CASSREPGTSKFF,TGTGCCAGCAGCCGAGAACCCGGGACTAGCAAGTTCTTC
TRBJ2-1,TRBD1,many,TRBV20-1,CSARNSGTGGEQFF,TGCAGTGCTAGGAACTCCGGGACAGGGGGCGAGCAGTTCTTC
TRBJ2-3,-,many,TRBV7-2,CASSSWGTSDTQYF,TGTGCCAGCAGCTCGTGGGGGACTTCAGATACGCAGTATTTT
TRBJ1-6,-,many,TRBV9,CASSEQNSPLHF,TGTGCCAGCAGCGAACAAAATTCACCCCTCCACTTT
TRBJ2-2,-,-,TRBV6-1,CASSAVSGLLTGELFF,TGTGCCAGCAGTGCCGTATCCGGACTCCTCACCGGGGAGCTGTTTTTT
TRBJ2-4,TRBD2,few,TRBV7-2,CASSLVWDLREGNIQYF,TGTGCCAGCAGCTTAGTTTGGGACCTCCGGGAGGGAAACATTCAGTACTTC
TRBJ2-7,-,many,TRBV7-9,CASSSTIQGNHEQYF,TGTGCCAGCAGCTCCACCATACAGGGTAACCACGAGCAGTACTTC
TRBJ2-1,-,many,TRBV6-2/TRBV6-3,CASSNVRKPTSYNEQFF,TGTGCCAGCAGTAATGTGAGGAAGCCCACCTCCTACAATGAGCAGTTCTTC
TRBJ2-3,TRBD2,few,TRBV4-3,CASSQDFSGGPYYTQYF,TGCGCCAGCAGCCAGGATTTTAGCGGGGGGCCGTACTATACGCAGTATTTT
TRBJ2-5,-,many,TRBV3-1,CASSQWLDQETQYF,TGTGCCAGCAGCCAATGGCTAGACCAAGAGACCCAGTACTTC
TRBJ1-5,-,many,TRBV30,CAWSSQTGKKPQHF,TGTGCCTGGAGTTCCCAGACAGGAAAGAAGCCCCAGCATTTT
TRBJ2-3,-,many,TRBV18,CASAQGGTDTQYF,TGTGCCAGCGCCCAAGGTGGGACAGATACGCAGTATTTT
TRBJ2-5,TRBD2,many,TRBV9,CASSVELSGGETQYF,TGTGCCAGCAGCGTAGAGCTTAGCGGGGGTGAGACCCAGTACTTC
TRBJ1-5,-,few,TRBV12-2,CASREQGRDQPQHF,TGTGCAAGTCGTGAACAGGGGAGGGATCAGCCCCAGCATTTT
TRBJ1-1,TRBD1,few,TRBV6-5,CASSYSTGTGNTEAFF,TGTGCCAGCAGTTACTCGACAGGGACGGGGAACACTGAAGCTTTCTTT
TRBJ2-5,-,many,TRBV12-3/TRBV12-4,CASSLGLFHGEETQYF,TGTGCCAGCAGTTTAGGACTATTCCATGGGGAGGAGACCCAGTACTTC
TRBJ1-1,TRBD1,many,TRBV12-3/TRBV12-4,CASSLDRGTEAFF,TGTGCCAGCAGTTTGGACAGGGGCACTGAAGCTTTCTTT
TRBJ1-3,-,-,TRBV4-3,CASSQDQSWASGNTIYF,TGCGCCAGCAGCCAAGATCAGTCCTGGGCGTCTGGAAACACCATATATTTT
TRBJ1-1,-,-,TRBV29-1,CSVKRALGGEAFF,TGCAGCGTAAAGAGGGCCCTTGGAGGGGAAGCTTTCTTT
TRBJ1-1,-,many,TRBV5-1,CASIEPSMNTEAFF,TGCGCCTCGATTGAACCCAGCATGAACACTGAAGCTTTCTTT
TRBJ1-6,-,many,TRBV27,CASSLRIGQLNSPLHF,TGTGCCAGCAGTTTAAGAATCGGGCAGCTTAATTCACCCCTCCACTTT
TRBJ2-3,-,many,TRBV5-1,CASSLEGDDTQYF,TGCGCCAGCAGCTTGGAAGGGGACGATACGCAGTATTTT
TRBJ2-1,-,-,TRBV28,CASSQPNEQFF,TGTGCCAGCAGTCAGCCCAATGAGCAGTTCTTC
TRBJ2-1,TRBD2,many,TRBV20-1,CSASVGGVYNEQFF,TGCAGTGCTAGCGTGGGGGGGGTATACAATGAGCAGTTCTTC
TRBJ2-7,-,many,TRBV5-1,CASSRTGFYEQYF,TGCGCCAGCAGCCGAACAGGGTTCTACGAGCAGTACTTC
TRBJ2-2,-,many,TRBV4-2,CASSLRGTGELFF,TGTGCCAGCAGCCTCCGGGGCACCGGGGAGCTGTTTTTT
TRBJ2-2,TRBD2,many,TRBV5-1,CASSPTPGGAIGELFF,TGCGCCAGCAGCCCCACCCCCGGGGGGGCCATCGGGGAGCTGTTTTTT